The 27 T cell receptor beta chains listed next were all sequenced from one sample in a study of cytotoxic CD8 clonotypes in ibrutinib-treated CLL. Sequencing was performed with immunoSEQ multiplex PCR; in TCRdb, only in-frame clones are kept and a portion is missing. This table holds tens of thousands of clones, 86% found once. The sequencing here drew on PBMCs, taken before ibrutinib treatment. These receptors originate from a human donor with chronic lymphocytic leukemia.

This rearrangement joins TRBV7-9 to TRBJ1-2; possibly TRBD1 for D (5 bases). Germline values: CDR1 SEHNR, CDR2 FQNEAQ (reference sequence). V was pared by 5 bases and J by 3 bases, with 25 bases between. CDR3 length equals 18 residues. The CDR3 protein is CASSAGTQALVEYYGYTF. DNA of the CDR3: TGTGCCAGCAGCGCCGGGACCCAGGCGCTAGTCGAATACTATGGCTACACCTTC.

This chain joins TRBV28 and TRBJ2-7; the match to TRBD1 covers 7 bases. The germline V gene has CDR1 MDHEN and CDR2 SYDVKM. The length of the CDR3 is 12 residues. J lost 6 bases, V lost 4 bases, and 3 bases had no gene match. The CDR3 loop reads CASSYRGGEQYF. As DNA, the CDR3 is TGTGCCAGCAGTTACAGGGGTGGCGAGCAGTACTTC. The variable domain in full, completed from reference TRBV28 and TRBJ2-7, reads DVKVTQSSRYLVKRTGEKVFLECVQDMDHENMFWYRQDPGLGLRLIYFSYDVKMKEKGDIPEGYSVSREKKERFSLILESASTNQTSMYLCASSYRGGEQYFGPGTRLTVT.

This chain uses TRBV9 with TRBJ2-2, with TRBD2 matching 11 bases. CDR3 size: 17 residues. CDR1 and CDR2 from the germline V gene are SGDLS and YYNGEE. Trimming removed 0 bases from V and 8 bases from J; junction bases left unmatched: 9. Here the CDR3 DNA reads TGTGCCAGCAGCGTAGGACTAGCGGGAACCGGTGAGGGGGAGCTGTTTTTT. It yields the protein CASSVGLAGTGEGELFF.

The CDR3, as DNA: TGTGCCAGCAATGAAGGAGGGTCCTCCTACAATGAGCAGTTCTTC. Its translation is CASNEGGSSYNEQFF. V usage is TRBV28 and J usage is TRBJ2-1; D perhaps matches TRBD2 (6 bases). The CDR3 loop spans 15 amino acids. CDR1 and CDR2 (germline): MDHEN, SYDVKM. V was cut by 7 bases and J by 0 bases, with 13 bases left in between. Combining the CDR3 with reference TRBV28 and TRBJ2-1 gives the whole variable domain DVKVTQSSRYLVKRTGEKVFLECVQDMDHENMFWYRQDPGLGLRLIYFSYDVKMKEKGDIPEGYSVSREKKERFSLILESASTNQTSMYLCASNEGGSSYNEQFFGPGTRLTVL.

This chain's CDR3 is CASSMNRDRGQETQYF. CDR3 DNA: TGTGCCAGTAGTATGAACCGGGACAGGGGTCAAGAGACCCAGTACTTC. The chain combines TRBV19 with TRBJ2-5; 10 bases fit TRBD1. The ends lost 3 bases at V and 2 bases at J; junction bases unmatched: 6. The CDR3 has 16 residues. CDR1 and CDR2 (germline): LNHDA, SQIVND (reference sequence).

This clone turned up a few times. The V call is TRBV11-1, the J call TRBJ1-2, with TRBD1 as a possible D gene (6 bases). The germline V gene has CDR1 SGHAT and CDR2 FQDESV (reference sequence). The CDR3 is made up of 15 amino acids. V dropped 2 bases and J dropped 0 bases, with 10 bases sitting between them. The CDR3 DNA reads as TGTGCCAGCAGCTTAAGCAGGGGAGCTAACTATGGCTACACCTTC. Its translation: CASSLSRGANYGYTF.

The genes are TRBV7-9 and TRBJ1-5, with 11 bases lining up with TRBD1. Looked up from germline, CDR1 is SEHNR and CDR2 is FQNEAQ (reference sequence). The V and J ends lost 5 bases and 6 bases, in that order; junction bases with no gene match: 9. The CDR3 covers 16 residues. CDR3 sequence (DNA): TGTGCCAGCAGCCGCCACACGGGACAGGGGGGTCAGCCCCAGCATTTT. As protein: CASSRHTGQGGQPQHF. Full variable domain (missing parts from reference TRBV7-9 and TRBJ1-5): DTGVSQNPRHKITKRGQNVTFRCDPISEHNRLYWYRQTLGQGPEFLTYFQNEAQLEKSRLLSDRFSAERPKGSFSTLEIQRTEQGDSAMYLCASSRHTGQGGQPQHFGDGTRLSIL.

The chain has TRBV5-4 and TRBJ2-3; weak D call: TRBD2 (5 bases). Germline CDR1 is SGHNT and CDR2 is YYREEE (reference sequence). V was pared by 4 bases and J by 5 bases, with 11 bases between. CDR3 length: 13 residues. CDR3: CASSPIEGDTQYF. The CDR3 DNA is TGTGCCAGCAGCCCTATAGAGGGAGATACGCAGTATTTT.

This rearrangement joins TRBV5-1 to TRBJ1-3; D is unresolved. V gave up 0 bases and J gave up 0 bases, with 10 bases separating them. Germline lookup yields CDR1 SGHRS and CDR2 YFSETQ. CDR3 length: 16 amino acids. The CDR3 sequence: CASSLVGSRSGNTIYF. The CDR3 DNA is TGCGCCAGCAGCTTGGTTGGCAGCCGCTCTGGAAACACCATATATTTT.

This chain uses TRBV9 with TRBJ2-1; 10 bases fit TRBD2. This CDR3 comprises 17 residues. V gave up 4 bases and J gave up 0 bases; unmatched junction bases: 7. Germline lookup yields CDR1 SGDLS and CDR2 YYNGEE. CDR3 loop: CASSYSTSGFSYNEQFF. CDR3 sequence (DNA): TGTGCCAGCAGCTATTCGACTAGCGGGTTCTCCTACAATGAGCAGTTCTTC.

This clone was counted between two and nine times. The chain carries TRBV29-1 and TRBJ1-1, with 8 positions matching TRBD1. Trimming at V came to 6 bases and at J to 6 bases, leaving 9 bases not matched to a gene. CDR1 is SQVTM, CDR2 ANQGSEA, per germline. This CDR3 is 13 amino acids long. The CDR3 region is CSVAQGALAEAFF. For the CDR3, the DNA is TGCAGCGTCGCTCAGGGGGCGCTTGCTGAAGCTTTCTTT.

This clone appeared a single time. The chain links TRBV19 to TRBJ2-7, with D possibly being TRBD1 or TRBD2 (5 bases each). CDR1 LNHDA and CDR2 SQIVND come from the germline V gene (reference sequence). Trimming shortened V by 6 bases and J by 5 bases, and 14 bases separated the two germline ends. CDR3 size: 13 residues. The CDR3 DNA reads as TGTGCCAGTAGCACGGGACCGCCCCACGAGCAGTACTTC. Amino acids: CASSTGPPHEQYF.

This clone was found once. This chain links TRBV28 with TRBJ2-7; 11 bases line up with TRBD2. Unmatched junction bases numbered 9, after V lost 11 bases and J lost 0 bases. The CDR3 runs to 15 residues. Germline CDR1 reads MDHEN; CDR2 reads SYDVKM. CDR3 region: CAATSGTLRSYEQYF. DNA for the CDR3: TGTGCCGCGACTAGCGGGACCCTCCGCTCCTACGAGCAGTACTTC.

The V and J genes are TRBV27 and TRBJ2-5, with TRBD2 as a possible D gene (6 bases). There are 14 residues in the CDR3. V shed 6 bases and J shed 7 bases, with 18 bases lying between them. CDR1 and CDR2 (germline): MNHEY, SMNVEV (reference sequence). CDR3 DNA sequence: TGTGCCAGCAGACTCGACAGCGGGTACGGGACCCAGTACTTC. Translating it yields CASRLDSGYGTQYF.

The chain is built from TRBV7-3 and TRBJ2-5; D gene ambiguous. In germline, CDR1 is SGHTA, CDR2 FQGTGA. The CDR3 loop spans 16 amino acids. V shed 0 bases and J shed 2 bases, with 13 bases lying between them. CDR3 nucleotide sequence: TGTGCCAGCAGCTTAACGGGCAGGATCAAACAAGAGACCCAGTACTTC. Residues: CASSLTGRIKQETQYF.

This clone was seen only once. The chain has TRBV19 and TRBJ1-2; no reliable D call. V shed 5 bases and J shed 4 bases, with 14 bases lying between them. This CDR3 region has 14 residues. Germline loops: CDR1 LNHDA, CDR2 SQIVND (reference sequence). The CDR3 DNA follows: TGTGCCAGTAGTTACTCGGGGAGTGCCTATGGCTACACCTTC. Amino acids: CASSYSGSAYGYTF. The full variable domain, its missing parts supplied by reference TRBV19 and TRBJ1-2, is DGGITQSPKYLFRKEGQNVTLSCEQNLNHDAMYWYRQDPGQGLRLIYYSQIVNDFQKGDIAEGYSVSREKKESFPLTVTSAQKNPTAFYLCASSYSGSAYGYTFGSGTRLTVV.

The chain combines TRBV11-3 with TRBJ2-6; no reliable D call. Germline loops: CDR1 SGHNT, CDR2 YENEEA. V was clipped by 5 bases and J by 0 bases, with 2 bases between them. The CDR3 runs 13 residues. CDR3 residues: CASSTSGANVLTF. The CDR3 DNA reads TGTGCCAGCAGCACCTCTGGGGCCAACGTCCTGACTTTC.

V is TRBV5-4 and J is TRBJ2-3; D may be TRBD1 or TRBD2 (5 bases each). The CDR3 runs to 15 residues. Trimming shortened V by 4 bases and J by 1 base, and 13 bases separated the two germline ends. Germline CDR1 and CDR2: SGHNT and YYREEE (reference sequence). CDR3 residues: CASSVGRGGTDTQYF. The CDR3 DNA follows: TGTGCCAGCAGCGTCGGCCGAGGGGGCACAGATACGCAGTATTTT. Using reference TRBV5-4 and TRBJ2-3 for the parts outside the CDR3, the full variable domain is ETGVTQSPTHLIKTRGQQVTLRCSSQSGHNTVSWYQQALGQGPQFIFQYYREEENGRGNFPPRFSGLQFPNYSSELNVNALELDDSALYLCASSVGRGGTDTQYFGPGTRLTVL.

This chain connects TRBV4-2 to TRBJ1-1; tentative D call: TRBD1 (6 bases). Trimming pared 5 bases from V and 5 bases from J, leaving 9 bases between. Germline loops: CDR1 LGHNA, CDR2 YNFKEQ. CDR3 size: 12 residues. The CDR3 DNA sequence: TGTGCCAGCAGCTACGGACAGACTGAAGCTTTCTTT. Protein: CASSYGQTEAFF.

This clone has more than one count but fewer than ten. This chain connects TRBV4-1 to TRBJ1-2, with unresolved D. The germline V and J ends were trimmed by 5 bases and 1 base, with 14 bases remaining between them. Germline V lookup: CDR1 MGHRA, CDR2 YSYEKL. There are 15 residues in the CDR3. CDR3 amino acids: CASSDVEGDNYGYTF. The DNA of the CDR3 is TGCGCCAGCAGCGACGTAGAAGGAGATAACTATGGCTACACCTTC.

J is TRBJ2-5 and V is TRBV19, with D maybe TRBD1 (6 bases). Germline V lookup: CDR1 LNHDA, CDR2 SQIVND (reference sequence). The CDR3 extends over 14 amino acids. V lost 6 bases, J lost 4 bases, and 15 bases lay in between. This chain's CDR3 is CASRAGVAGETQYF. DNA of the CDR3: TGTGCCAGTAGAGCAGGGGTGGCGGGAGAGACCCAGTACTTC.

The chain links TRBV27 to TRBJ2-1, with a weak D call TRBD2 (5 bases). V shed 6 bases and J shed 4 bases, with 19 bases lying between them. Germline assignment: CDR1 MNHEY and CDR2 SMNVEV (reference sequence). The CDR3 extends over 16 amino acids. CDR3 nucleotides: TGTGCCAGCAGACTAGGCGCCTCGAGGGATTACAATGAGCAGTTCTTC. Translation: CASRLGASRDYNEQFF.

The V call is TRBV28, the J call TRBJ1-2; perhaps TRBD1 as D (5 bases). The CDR3 totals 15 residues. V lost 0 bases, J lost 2 bases, and 10 bases lay in between. Looked up from germline, CDR1 is MDHEN and CDR2 is SYDVKM. CDR3 protein: CASSLWGPRNYGYTF. The CDR3 DNA reads as TGTGCCAGCAGTTTATGGGGGCCGAGGAACTATGGCTACACCTTC.

CDR3 loop: CASSIRDYRLRTGELFF. The CDR3 DNA reads TGTGCCAGTAGTATTAGGGACTACCGGCTTAGGACCGGGGAGCTGTTTTTT. This chain joins TRBV19 and TRBJ2-2, with 7 nucleotides matching TRBD2. The CDR3 sequence is 17 residues long. CDR1 is LNHDA, CDR2 SQIVND, per germline (reference sequence). Trimming took 3 bases from V and 5 from J; bases not matched to a gene: 12.

The rearrangement uses TRBV2 and TRBJ2-7; TRBD1 is a possible D gene (5 bases). V was cut by 7 bases and J by 0 bases, with 13 bases left in between. Germline-derived CDR1 and CDR2 are SNHLY and FYNNEI. The CDR3 contains 14 residues. This chain's CDR3 is CASMRQISSYEQYF. DNA of the CDR3: TGTGCCAGCATGAGACAGATAAGCTCCTACGAGCAGTACTTC.

V gene TRBV29-1 combines with J gene TRBJ2-1, with 7 nucleotides matching TRBD2. The V gene's germline CDR1 is SQVTM and CDR2 ANQGSEA. V shed 5 bases and J 3 bases; nucleotides not matched to a gene: 16. The CDR3 is made up of 17 amino acids. CDR3 DNA sequence: TGCAGCGTTAGTCGGCGGGAGTTGATCTTAGGCTACAATGAGCAGTTCTTC. This sequence encodes CSVSRRELILGYNEQFF.

V and J are TRBV27 and TRBJ2-7; D perhaps matches TRBD1 (5 bases). Germline assignment: CDR1 MNHEY and CDR2 SMNVEV (reference sequence). The V end lost 2 bases, the J end lost 2 bases, and 10 bases lay between the germline ends. The length of the CDR3 is 14 residues. CDR3 protein: CASSLGHSAYEQYF. The CDR3 DNA is TGTGCCAGCAGTTTAGGACATTCCGCCTACGAGCAGTACTTC.